This T cell receptor (beta chain) was sequenced for a study of blood T cell repertoires in COVID-19. The CDR3 contains 14 residues. Germline lookup yields CDR1 PRHDT and CDR2 FYEKMQ (reference sequence). Between the trimmed V and J ends, which lost 2 bases and 3 bases, there was a span of 8 bases. This table comes from immunoSEQ multiplex PCR, and its TCRdb copy is limited to in-frame clones, with some not included. The sample consists of around 500,000 clones, roughly 90% of them appearing once. The cohort comprised adults aged 18 to 89 years residing in 24 US areas. Donors of Cohort 3 who recovered were those that had two negative PCRs, clearance, or symptom resolution.

The receptor was derived from a middle-aged woman who had recovered from COVID-19. Specimen: PBMCs or T cells enriched from blood (not recorded which). This rearrangement joins TRBV13 to TRBJ2-1; weak D call: TRBD1 (5 bases). The chain's CDR3 is CASSLKTVYNEQFF. CDR3 sequence (DNA): TGTGCCAGCAGCTTAAAGACAGTCTACAATGAGCAGTTCTTC.